This T cell receptor beta chain was identified in a study of OX40 agonist ivuxolimab in advanced cancers. Study conclusions and caveats: Average numbers of expanded clones were greater in CD8+ T cells than in CD4+. Expanded peripheral T cells had an undetermined antigen specificity.

Assay used: immunoSEQ multiplex PCR; TCRdb lists only in-frame clones, some missing. Of 14,000 or so clones listed, roughly three quarters are singletons. By share of the sample, this clone is medium-sized. Its antigen remains unidentified. Sequencing used CD4+ or CD8+ T cells sorted from blood, obtained in a trial of the OX40 agonist ivuxolimab. The receptor comes from an adult with an advanced solid tumor such as melanoma, head and neck, liver or kidney cancer.

The CDR3 reads CASSSGAEQYF. The CDR3 region has the DNA TGTGCCAGCAGCTCAGGGGCCGAGCAGTACTTC. The rearrangement joins TRBV5-6 to TRBJ2-7, with D perhaps matching TRBD1 (6 bases). The CDR3 runs 11 residues. V lost 3 bases, J lost 6 bases, and 7 bases lay in between. Per the germline V gene, CDR1 is SGHDT and CDR2 is YYEEEE. The whole variable domain, remainder taken from reference TRBV5-6 and TRBJ2-7, is DAGVTQSPTHLIKTRGQQVTLRCSPKSGHDTVSWYQQALGQGPQFIFQYYEEEERQRGNFPDRFSGHQFPNYSSELNVNALLLGDSALYLCASSSGAEQYFGPGTRLTVT.